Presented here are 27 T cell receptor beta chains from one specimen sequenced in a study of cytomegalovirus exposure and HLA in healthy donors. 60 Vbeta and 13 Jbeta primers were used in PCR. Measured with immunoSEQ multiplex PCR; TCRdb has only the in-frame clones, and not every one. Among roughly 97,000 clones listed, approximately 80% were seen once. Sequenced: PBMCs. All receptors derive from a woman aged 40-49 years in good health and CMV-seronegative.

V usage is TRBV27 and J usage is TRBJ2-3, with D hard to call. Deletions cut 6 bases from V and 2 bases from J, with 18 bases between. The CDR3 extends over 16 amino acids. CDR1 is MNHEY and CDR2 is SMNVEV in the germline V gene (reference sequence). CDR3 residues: CASSHTLVGPTDTQYF. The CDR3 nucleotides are TGTGCCAGCAGCCATACGTTGGTGGGCCCCACAGATACGCAGTATTTT.

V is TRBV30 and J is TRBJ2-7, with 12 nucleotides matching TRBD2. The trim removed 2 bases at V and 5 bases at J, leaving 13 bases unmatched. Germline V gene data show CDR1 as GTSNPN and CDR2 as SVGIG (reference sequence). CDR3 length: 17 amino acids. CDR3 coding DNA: TGTGCCTGGAGTTACACGAGGACTAGCGGGATCATCCACGAGCAGTACTTC. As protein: CAWSYTRTSGIIHEQYF.

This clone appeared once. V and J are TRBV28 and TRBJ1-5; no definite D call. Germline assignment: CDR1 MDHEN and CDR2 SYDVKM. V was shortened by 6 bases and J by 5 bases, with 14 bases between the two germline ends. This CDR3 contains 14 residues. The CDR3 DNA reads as TGTGCCAGCAGCTCCACCACTTCATATCAGCCCCAGCATTTT. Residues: CASSSTTSYQPQHF.

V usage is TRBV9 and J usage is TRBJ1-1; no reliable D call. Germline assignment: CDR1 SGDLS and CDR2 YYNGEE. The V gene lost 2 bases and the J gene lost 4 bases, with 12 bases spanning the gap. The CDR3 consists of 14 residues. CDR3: CASSVGESGTEAFF. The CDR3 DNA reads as TGTGCCAGCAGCGTCGGGGAATCAGGCACTGAAGCTTTCTTT.

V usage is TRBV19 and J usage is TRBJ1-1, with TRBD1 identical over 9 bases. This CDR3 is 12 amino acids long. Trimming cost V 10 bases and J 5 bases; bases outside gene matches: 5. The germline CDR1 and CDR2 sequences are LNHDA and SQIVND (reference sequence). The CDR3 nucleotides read TGTGCCACGGACAGGGGAAGTACTGAAGCTTTCTTT. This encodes CATDRGSTEAFF.

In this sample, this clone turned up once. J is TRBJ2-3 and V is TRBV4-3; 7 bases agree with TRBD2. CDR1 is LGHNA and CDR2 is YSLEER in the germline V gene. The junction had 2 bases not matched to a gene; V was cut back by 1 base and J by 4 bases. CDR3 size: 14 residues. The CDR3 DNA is TGCGCCAGCAGCCAAGTCCGGGGGGCAGATACGCAGTATTTT. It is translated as CASSQVRGADTQYF.

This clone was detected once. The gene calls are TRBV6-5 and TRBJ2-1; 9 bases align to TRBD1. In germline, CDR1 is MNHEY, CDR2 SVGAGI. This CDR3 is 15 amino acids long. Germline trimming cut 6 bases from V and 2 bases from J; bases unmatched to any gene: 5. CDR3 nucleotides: TGTGCCAGCAGGCCGGACAGGGGACCCTACAATGAGCAGTTCTTC. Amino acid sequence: CASRPDRGPYNEQFF.

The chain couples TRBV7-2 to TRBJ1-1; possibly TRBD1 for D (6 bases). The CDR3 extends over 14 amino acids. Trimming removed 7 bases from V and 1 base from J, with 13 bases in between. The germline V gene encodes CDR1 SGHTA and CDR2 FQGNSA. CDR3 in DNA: TGTGCCAGCAAAAGGGACACCCCGAACACTGAAGCTTTCTTT. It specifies CASKRDTPNTEAFF. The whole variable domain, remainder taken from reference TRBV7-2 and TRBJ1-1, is GAGVSQSPSNKVTEKGKDVELRCDPISGHTALYWYRQSLGQGLEFLIYFQGNSAPDKSGLPSDRFSAERTGGSVSTLTIQRTQQEDSAVYLCASKRDTPNTEAFFGQGTRLTVV.

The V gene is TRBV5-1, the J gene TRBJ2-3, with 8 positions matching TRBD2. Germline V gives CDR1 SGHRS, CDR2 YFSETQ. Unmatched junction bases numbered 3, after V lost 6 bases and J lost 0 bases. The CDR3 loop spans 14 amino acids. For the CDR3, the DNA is TGCGCCAGCATGTTAGCGGGGAGCACAGATACGCAGTATTTT. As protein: CASMLAGSTDTQYF.

The CDR3 here is CASSLGTPAQHEQFF. The CDR3 DNA is TGTGCCAGCAGCTTAGGGACTCCCGCACAGCATGAGCAGTTCTTC. V is TRBV6-6 and J is TRBJ2-1; D is possibly TRBD2 (6 bases). Germline lookup yields CDR1 MNHNY and CDR2 SVGAGI (reference sequence). CDR3 length equals 15 residues. V was shortened by 6 bases and J by 8 bases, with 20 bases between the two germline ends.

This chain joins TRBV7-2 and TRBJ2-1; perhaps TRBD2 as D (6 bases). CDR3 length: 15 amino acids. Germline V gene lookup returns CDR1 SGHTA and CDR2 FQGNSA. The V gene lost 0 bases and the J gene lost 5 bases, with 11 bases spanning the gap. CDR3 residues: CASSLAAGTHNEQFF. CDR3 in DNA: TGTGCCAGCAGCTTAGCCGCCGGGACTCACAATGAGCAGTTCTTC.

This CDR3 is CASRSGTSGANTQYF. The CDR3 DNA reads as TGTGCCAGCAGATCCGGGACTAGCGGCGCAAATACGCAGTATTTT. The genes are TRBV27 and TRBJ2-3; 11 bases are a match to TRBD2. This CDR3 has 15 residues. Germline CDR1 is MNHEY and CDR2 is SMNVEV (reference sequence). J was trimmed by 7 bases and V by 6 bases; bases with no gene match: 9.

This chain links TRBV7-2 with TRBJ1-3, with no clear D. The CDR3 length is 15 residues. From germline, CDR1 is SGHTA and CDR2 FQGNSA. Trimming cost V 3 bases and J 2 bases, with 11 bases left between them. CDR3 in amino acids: CASSFALGAGNTIYF. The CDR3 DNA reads TGTGCCAGCAGCTTTGCTCTGGGAGCTGGAAACACCATATATTTT.

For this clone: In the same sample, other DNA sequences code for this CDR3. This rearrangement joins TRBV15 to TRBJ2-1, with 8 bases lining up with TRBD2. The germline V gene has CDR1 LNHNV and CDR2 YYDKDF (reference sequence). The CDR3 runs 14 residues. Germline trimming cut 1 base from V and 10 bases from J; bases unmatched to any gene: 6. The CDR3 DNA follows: TGTGCCACCAGCAGAGTTCGGGAGGGTCGCGAGCAGTTCTTC. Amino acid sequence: CATSRVREGREQFF.

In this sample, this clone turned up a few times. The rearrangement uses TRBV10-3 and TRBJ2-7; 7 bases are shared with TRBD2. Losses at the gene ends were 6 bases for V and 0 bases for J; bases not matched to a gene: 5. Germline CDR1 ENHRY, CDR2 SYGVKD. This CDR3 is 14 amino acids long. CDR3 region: CAIRETGGSYEQYF. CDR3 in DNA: TGTGCCATCAGAGAGACGGGGGGCTCCTACGAGCAGTACTTC.

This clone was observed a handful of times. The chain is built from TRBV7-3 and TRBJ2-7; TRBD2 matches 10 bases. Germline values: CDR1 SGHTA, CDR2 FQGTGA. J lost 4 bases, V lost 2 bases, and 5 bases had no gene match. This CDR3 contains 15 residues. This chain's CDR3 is CASSLLAGERYEQYF. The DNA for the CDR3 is TGTGCCAGCAGCTTACTAGCGGGGGAAAGGTACGAGCAGTACTTC.

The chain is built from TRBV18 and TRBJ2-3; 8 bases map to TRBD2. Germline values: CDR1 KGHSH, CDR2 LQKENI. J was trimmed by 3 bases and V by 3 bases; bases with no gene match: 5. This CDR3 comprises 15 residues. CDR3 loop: CASSPPSGRTDTQYF. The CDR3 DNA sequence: TGTGCCAGCTCACCCCCGAGCGGGAGAACAGATACGCAGTATTTT.

CDR3 sequence: CASSPLGRNTGELFF. The CDR3 bases are TGTGCCAGCAGTCCACTAGGAAGGAACACCGGGGAGCTGTTTTTT. This chain links TRBV28 with TRBJ2-2, with D perhaps matching TRBD2 (5 bases). The CDR3 consists of 15 residues. V lost 5 bases, J lost 1 base, and 11 bases lay in between. Germline values: CDR1 MDHEN, CDR2 SYDVKM. The full variable domain, its missing parts supplied by reference TRBV28 and TRBJ2-2, is DVKVTQSSRYLVKRTGEKVFLECVQDMDHENMFWYRQDPGLGLRLIYFSYDVKMKEKGDIPEGYSVSREKKERFSLILESASTNQTSMYLCASSPLGRNTGELFFGEGSRLTVL.

The CDR3 sequence: CATSRDIGLAGFADTQYF. The CDR3 DNA reads TGTGCCACCAGCAGAGATATAGGACTAGCGGGATTCGCAGATACGCAGTATTTT. The gene calls are TRBV15 and TRBJ2-3; 12 nucleotides line up with TRBD2. Germline CDR1 is LNHNV and CDR2 is YYDKDF (reference sequence). Unmatched junction bases numbered 8, after V lost 0 bases and J lost 4 bases. This CDR3 spans 18 amino acids.

The CDR3 is CASSPSGGQPQHF. DNA of the CDR3: TGTGCCAGCTCACCCTCGGGGGGCCAGCCCCAGCATTTT. This chain uses TRBV18 with TRBJ1-5, with D possibly TRBD1 on 6 matching bases. This CDR3 contains 13 residues. Trimming removed 3 bases from V and 7 bases from J, with 10 bases in between. The germline V gene encodes CDR1 KGHSH and CDR2 LQKENI.

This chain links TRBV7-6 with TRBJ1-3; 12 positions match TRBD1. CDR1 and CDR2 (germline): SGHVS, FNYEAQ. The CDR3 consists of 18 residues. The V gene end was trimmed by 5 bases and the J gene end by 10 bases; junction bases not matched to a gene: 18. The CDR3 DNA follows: TGTGCCAGCAGCCCTCGGGACAGGGGGCTTCTTCCAGGGAAGACCATATATTTT. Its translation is CASSPRDRGLLPGKTIYF.

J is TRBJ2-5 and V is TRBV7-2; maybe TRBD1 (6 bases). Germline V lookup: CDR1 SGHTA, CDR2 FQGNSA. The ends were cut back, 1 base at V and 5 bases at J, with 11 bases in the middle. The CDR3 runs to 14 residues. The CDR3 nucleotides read TGTGCCAGCAGCTTAGTTCAGGGGTTGGAGACCCAGTACTTC. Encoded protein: CASSLVQGLETQYF.

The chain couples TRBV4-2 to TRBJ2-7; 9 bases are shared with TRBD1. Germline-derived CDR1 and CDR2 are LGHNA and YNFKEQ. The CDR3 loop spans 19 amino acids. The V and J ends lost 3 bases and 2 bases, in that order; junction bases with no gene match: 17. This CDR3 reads CASSQRLGGRDRVPYEQYF. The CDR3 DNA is TGTGCCAGCAGCCAGCGCCTCGGAGGGCGGGACAGGGTCCCCTACGAGCAGTACTTC.

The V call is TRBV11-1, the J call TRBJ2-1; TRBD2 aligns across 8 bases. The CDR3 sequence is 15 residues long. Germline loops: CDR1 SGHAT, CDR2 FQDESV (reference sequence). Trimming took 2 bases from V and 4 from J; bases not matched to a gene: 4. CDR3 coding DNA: TGTGCCAGCAGCTTAACCGGGAGGGGATACAATGAGCAGTTCTTC. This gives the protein CASSLTGRGYNEQFF.

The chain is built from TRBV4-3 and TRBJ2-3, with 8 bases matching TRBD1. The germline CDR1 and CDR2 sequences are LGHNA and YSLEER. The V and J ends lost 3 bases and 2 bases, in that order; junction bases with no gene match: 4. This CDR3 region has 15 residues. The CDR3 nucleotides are TGCGCCAGCAGCCAGAGACAGGGGTACACAGATACGCAGTATTTT. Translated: CASSQRQGYTDTQYF.

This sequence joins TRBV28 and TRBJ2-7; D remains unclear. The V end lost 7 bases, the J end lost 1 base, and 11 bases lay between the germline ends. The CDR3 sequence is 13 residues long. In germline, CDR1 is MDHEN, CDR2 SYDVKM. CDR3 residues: CASMTTPSYEQYF. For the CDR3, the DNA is TGTGCCAGCATGACGACACCTTCCTACGAGCAGTACTTC.

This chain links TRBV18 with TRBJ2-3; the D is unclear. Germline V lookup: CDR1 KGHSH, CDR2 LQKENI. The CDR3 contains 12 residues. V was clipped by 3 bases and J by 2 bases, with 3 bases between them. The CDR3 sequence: CASSPYTDTQYF. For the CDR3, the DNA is TGTGCCAGCTCACCCTACACAGATACGCAGTATTTT.